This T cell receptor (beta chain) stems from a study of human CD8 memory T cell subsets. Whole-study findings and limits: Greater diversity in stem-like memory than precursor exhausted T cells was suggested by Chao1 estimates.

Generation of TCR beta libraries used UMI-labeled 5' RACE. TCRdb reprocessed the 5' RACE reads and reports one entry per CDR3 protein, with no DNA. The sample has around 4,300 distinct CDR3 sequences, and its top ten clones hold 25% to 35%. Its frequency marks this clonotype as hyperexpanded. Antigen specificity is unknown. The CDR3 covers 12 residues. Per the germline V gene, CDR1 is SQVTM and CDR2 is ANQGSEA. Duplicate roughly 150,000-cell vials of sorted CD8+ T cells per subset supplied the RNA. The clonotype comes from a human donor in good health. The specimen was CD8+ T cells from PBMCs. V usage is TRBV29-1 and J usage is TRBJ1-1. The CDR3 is CSVAGGNTEAFF.